This T cell receptor (beta chain) emerged from a study of long-term antiretroviral therapy in people with HIV (dated by TCRdb to the early 2020s). About the study as a whole: The earliest samples were collected roughly a decade before the 2015 WHO recommendation for immediate ART, at a time when ART was usually postponed until CD4 counts fell. A retrospective serial study tested whether ART initiation and durable HIV suppression were associated with changes in peripheral blood TRB repertoire composition and diversity. The cohort contributed over 150 cryopreserved PBMC samples from around 33 adults with confirmed HIV infection, collected serially over a mean of around 6 years (range 1-12). Eleven of the 30 participants with HIV were female. Test extractions of a monoclonal T-cell line alongside about 35 polyclonal samples showed no cross-contamination during QIAcube processing.

The paper's findings and limits, for the study overall: ART initiation was associated with a significant increase in TRB diversity, but diversity stayed significantly below transplant donor controls even after long-term ART. Because cell numbers in pre-ART samples were limited, unsorted PBMC were profiled instead of sorted CD4+ and CD8+ T cells. The repertoire was dominated across all time points by expanded TRB clones identified before ART initiation, although this dominance was seen to fluctuate and to decrease in many PLHIV after ART. Samples dated from 2004 to 2017, and the ART regimens used may be less effective than current ones. Inferences about post-ART repertoire changes were limited because no data were available on ART adherence, viral resistance or therapy changes. CDR3 length ranges in HIV repertoires were narrower than in controls, and network structure suggested an antigen-experienced repertoire with only a slight naive shift after ART. Limited PBMC availability meant only the TCR beta chain was sequenced, without alpha chain pairing.

The immunoSEQ hsTCRB v3.0 assay was used at survey level resolution to sequence the TRB variable region. A depth of roughly 40,000-55,000 T-cell genomes per sample was targeted for TRB sequencing. Pooled TRB libraries were sequenced on an Illumina MiSeq with a v3 150-cycle kit. The source study handled its data this way. Repertoire analysis ran in R within a reproducible Nextflow workflow covering QC, data transformation and analysis. LymphoSeq2, an R package for exploring AIRR-Seq data, was used to implement the custom analyses. After excluding a few samples that yielded fewer than 5000 total TRB sequences, 150 to 200 HIV repertoires remained for analysis. Among the 180 to 200 HIV repertoires that were kept, approximately 61 were collected before ART initiation and 120 to 140 were collected after ART initiation. Each repertoire was downsampled to 5000 TRB nucleotide sequences, and summary statistics were averaged across 100 downsampling iterations. The analysis kept only TRB sequences whose CDR3 regions were at least seven amino acids long. Two measures captured diversity: a Shannon entropy-derived clonality score and the Gini coefficient. In the repertoire networks, any two of the top 5000 CDR3 amino acid sequences were linked whenever the two sequences differed by an edit distance of one. GLIPH2 predicted antigen specificity groups and MHC restriction for TRB CDR3 amino acid sequences. To flag known CMV, EBV, HIV or tissue antigen associations, CDR3 amino acid sequences were matched against VDJdb and McPAS-TCR. Pre-ART, post-ART and control groups were compared with Wilcoxon signed-rank tests and Holm-Bonferroni correction. TCRdb obtained this table from immuneACCESS and retained in-frame rearrangements with V and J assigned. These tables miss some clones; where compared with another copy, unresolved V genes account for less than half of the shortfall, and the remainder is unexplained. That table supplies the V and J calls and clone size; D and trimming were determined from the DNA. The sample yields about 28,000 clones; approximately 90% were counted once. Approximately 4% of the sample comes from the top ten.

Participants were included only if at least one PBMC sample before ART initiation and at least two post-ART samples were available. Every participant with HIV received treatment in the United States of America. Before DNA extraction, cryopreserved samples of roughly 1-10 million PBMC were thawed and washed. At the time of the earliest PBMC sample for each participant with HIV, ages ranged from about 23 to 60 years. Each participant contributed PBMC samples from 1-4 timepoints before ART initiation and 2-8 timepoints after ART initiation, with a median of 7 samples. Serial HIV viral load, CD4+ T-cell count, ART history and demographic data were obtained for every participant. Using a Qiagen kit on a QIAcube, genomic DNA was extracted from unsorted PBMC, with samples processed in batches of 12. With respect to this clone: There is no known antigen for this receptor. No base quality values were provided; no much bigger clone lies one nucleotide off.

The germline V gene supplies CDR1 KGHSH and CDR2 LQKENI. The CDR3 runs 14 amino acids, cysteine and phenylalanine included. CDR3 DNA only is kept here, 42 bases in frame from base 1. V is pared back by 3 bases and J by 1 base, with 9 bases lying between the germline termini. This receptor was obtained from a man younger than 35 with HIV. This specimen was unsorted PBMCs, taken 3.1 years after starting antiretroviral therapy. The rearrangement joined TRBV18 to TRBJ1-1, and TRBD1 may be the D gene, going by 6 matching bases. The nucleotide sequence reads TGTGCCAGCTCACCCTCAGGGGAGAACACTGAAGCTTTCTTT. This encodes CASSPSGENTEAFF.